This TCR beta chain appears in the sequencing data of a study of cytomegalovirus exposure and HLA in healthy donors. Study-level points and caveats: Previously analyzed data showed that most TCR beta V segments were productive at a frequency of about 90% or about 30%.

In regard to this clone: Its matching antigen is unknown.

The PCR was carried out with 60 Vbeta primers and 13 Jbeta primers. Original handling: Counted up in a later analysis, unique TCR beta chains came to roughly 80 million, with around 11 million shared. Only in-frame clones appear in the TCRdb table, and some are missing; sequencing was by immunoSEQ multiplex PCR. That table furnishes V, J and clone size, whereas the DNA furnished D and trimming. The sample includes under 200,000 clones, roughly 13% of them seen just once. The TCR originated in a man in his fifties in good health and CMV-seropositive. Material: PBMCs.

CDR3 residues: CASSQDTRGTEAFF. CDR3 bases: TGTGCCAGCAGCCAAGATACCAGGGGTACTGAAGCTTTCTTT. V usage is TRBV4-2 and J usage is TRBJ1-1; a weak D match, TRBD1 (6 bases). Germline V CDR1 and CDR2: LGHNA, YNFKEQ. V dropped 0 bases and J dropped 5 bases, with 10 bases sitting between them. This CDR3 is built from 14 residues.